The source of this TCR beta chain is a study of early stage breast cancer tumors. Turning to the study itself: About 80% of the 16 invasive tumors were ER+, PR+ and HER2-.

There are 15 residues in the CDR3. Germline V gene sequence: CDR1 MNHEY, CDR2 SVGAGI. The trim removed 0 bases at V and 5 bases at J, leaving 7 bases unmatched. This clone was seen more than once but under ten times. Assay used: immunoSEQ multiplex PCR; TCRdb lists only in-frame clones, some missing. The sample gives around 9,800 clones, around 75% of which show up once; approximately 14% is in the top ten. This receptor was taken from a person aged 70 to 79 with breast cancer. The V gene is TRBV6-5, the J gene TRBJ2-7, with 7 bases matching TRBD1. The sequenced material came from breast tumor tissue. DNA for the CDR3: TGTGCCAGCAGTTACTCTTCACCAGGGGGTGACGAGCAGTACTTC. Protein sequence: CASSYSSPGGDEQYF.